Listed below are T cell receptor beta chains from one sample, sequenced in a study of early T cells in non-severe SARS-CoV-2 infection. Using its own MiXCR run on the 5' RACE reads, TCRdb lists one record per CDR3 protein. The data show just under 65,000 distinct CDR3 sequences, around 13% seen once. Sequencing was performed on whole blood. The receptors derive from an adult who was a healthcare worker with PCR-confirmed SARS-CoV-2 infection or an uninfected control (not recorded which). The CDR3 runs from the conserved cysteine through the conserved F or W. D genes are given only for firm matches.

J | V | D | CDR3
TRBJ1-5 | TRBV18 | NA | CASSPRASNQPQHF
TRBJ1-4 | TRBV10-1 | NA | CASSSQGNEKLFF
TRBJ1-1 | TRBV7-9 | NA | CASSLVREATEAFF
TRBJ2-3 | TRBV12-3/TRBV12-4 | NA | CASSYPFGTDTQYF
TRBJ2-1 | TRBV24-1 | NA | CATSDEDEQFF
TRBJ1-1 | TRBV7-2 | NA | CASSLKSNTEAFF
TRBJ2-7 | TRBV23-1 | NA | CASTPEARSYEQYF
TRBJ2-6 | TRBV6-6 | NA | CASRSPGANVLTF
TRBJ2-3 | TRBV5-1 | TRBD1 | CASSYGTGGTDTQYF
TRBJ2-5 | TRBV9 | NA | CASSVGRTDQETQYF
TRBJ2-3 | TRBV3-1 | TRBD1 | CASSKGQGTDTQYF
TRBJ2-3 | TRBV6-6 | NA | CASTDPRVADTQYF
TRBJ1-4 | TRBV20-1 | TRBD1 | CSARSGQGTEKLFF
TRBJ2-1 | TRBV7-9 | NA | CATLGGGPLEQFF
TRBJ2-7 | TRBV5-1 | TRBD1 | CASSLNRGYEQYF